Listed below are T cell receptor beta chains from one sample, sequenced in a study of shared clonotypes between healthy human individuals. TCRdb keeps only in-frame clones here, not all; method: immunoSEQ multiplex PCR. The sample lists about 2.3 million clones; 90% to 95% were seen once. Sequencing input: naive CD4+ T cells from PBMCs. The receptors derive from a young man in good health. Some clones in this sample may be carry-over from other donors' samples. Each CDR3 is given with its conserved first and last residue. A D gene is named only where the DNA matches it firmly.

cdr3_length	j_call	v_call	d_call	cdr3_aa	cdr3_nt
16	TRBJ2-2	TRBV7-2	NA	CASSLVWGGGTGELFF	TGTGCCAGCAGCTTAGTCTGGGGTGGAGGGACCGGGGAGCTGTTTTTT
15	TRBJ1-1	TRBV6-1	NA	CASSEYRAQPLKAFF	TGTGCCAGCAGTGAATATCGGGCACAGCCCCTCAAAGCTTTCTTT
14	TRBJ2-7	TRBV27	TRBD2	CASSLLAGGYEQYF	TGTGCCAGCAGTTTATTAGCGGGAGGGTACGAGCAGTACTTC
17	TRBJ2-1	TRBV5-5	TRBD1	CASSLRGDRDGYNEQFF	TGTGCCAGCAGCTTGAGAGGTGACAGGGATGGATACAATGAGCAGTTCTTC
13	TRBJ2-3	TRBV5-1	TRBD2	CASKTSGTDTQYF	TGCGCCAGCAAGACTAGCGGAACAGATACGCAGTATTTT
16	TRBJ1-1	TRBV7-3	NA	CASSQNRIQGYTEAFF	TGTGCCAGCAGCCAAAACCGGATCCAGGGGTACACTGAAGCTTTCTTT
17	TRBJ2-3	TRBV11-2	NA	CASSLEGLLDSTDTQYF	TGTGCCAGCAGCTTAGAAGGCCTGTTGGACTCGACAGATACGCAGTATTTT
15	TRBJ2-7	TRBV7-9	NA	CASSGWTEPSYEQYF	TGTGCCAGCAGCGGGTGGACAGAGCCTTCCTACGAGCAGTACTTC
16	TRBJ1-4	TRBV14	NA	CASSPLGGLALEKLFF	TGTGCCAGCAGCCCTCTCGGTGGGCTGGCACTCGAAAAACTGTTTTTT
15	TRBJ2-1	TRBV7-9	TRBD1	CASSSPGQANNEQFF	TGTGCCAGCAGCTCACCGGGACAGGCTAACAATGAGCAGTTCTTC